This entry concerns a single TCR beta chain. The entry originates in a study of regulatory T cells in long-lasting Graves disease. Study summary: Patients with new Graves' disease had used antithyroid drugs below 3 months.

Library construction for TCR beta used iRepertoire HTBI primers and Arm-PCR of CDR3 regions. TCRdb fed the multiplex PCR reads into MiXCR, producing one record per CDR3 protein. There are approximately 540,000 distinct CDR3 sequences in the sample; more than 10% occur only once, and 7.5% to 9% lies in the top ten. CDR1 and CDR2 from the germline V gene are SGHRS and YFSETQ. V gave up 0 bases and J gave up 2 bases, with 13 bases separating them. This CDR3 spans 16 amino acids. Time point indicated: newly diagnosed GD, antithyroid drugs for less than 3 months. With RNA extracted from PBMCs as input, the TCR library was made. This sample was also put to use in a study of T cells in Graves' hyperthyroidism and ophthalmopathy. This second study notes: HTBI primers were used for first-round RT-PCR of the TCR CDR3.

This clonotype originated in a woman between 25 and 40 years old with Graves disease. The chain joins TRBV5-1 to TRBJ2-3, with D possibly TRBD1 on 6 matching bases. The sample here was peripheral blood mononuclear cells (PBMCs), taken at new diagnosis, from a patient treated with antithyroid drugs. The CDR3 here is CASSLGGQPYTDTQYF. Written as DNA, the CDR3 is TGCGCCAGCAGCTTGGGGGGGCAGCCTTACACAGATACGCAGTATTTT.